The clone carrying this T cell receptor (beta chain) was detected once. V gave up 7 bases and J gave up 4 bases, with 9 bases separating them. The CDR3 consists of 12 residues. Assay used: immunoSEQ multiplex PCR; TCRdb lists only in-frame clones, some missing. The table has 95,000 or so clones, less than 90% seen once. This specimen comes from a study of T cell responses to AZD1222 COVID-19 vaccine. The chain carries TRBV12-3 or TRBV12-4 and TRBJ2-3, with D unresolved. Here the sequenced sample was peripheral blood, taken on day 0 of AZD1222 vaccination. This clonotype was sampled from an adult in good health. In nucleotides, the CDR3 is TGTGCCAGCACCCCTGGGGCAGATACGCAGTATTTT. This translates into CASTPGADTQYF.